The clone carrying this T cell receptor (beta chain) has just one count. The antigen remains unidentified. The CDR3 is made up of 16 amino acids. Trimming removed 2 bases at V and 0 bases at J, with 13 bases between. Per germline, CDR1 SGHRS and CDR2 YFSETQ. A single record per CDR3 protein comes from TCRdb applying MiXCR to the 5' RACE reads. Among about 730,000 distinct CDR3 sequences, 21% were seen once, and the ten largest hold roughly 4%. The source of the sample is a study of identical twins. Study conclusions and caveats: One should note that invariant MAIT and iNKT cells could partly confound zero-insertion analyses.

Another study also made use of these data, one on T cells expressing NK-cell markers.

The sequence derives from a woman between 18 and 30 years old in good health. The chain joins TRBV5-1 to TRBJ2-3, with D unresolved. The sequenced sample consisted of PBMCs. As DNA, the CDR3 is TGCGCCAGCAGCTTTTATGTGGCTTCTAGCACAGATACGCAGTATTTT. This translates into CASSFYVASSTDTQYF.